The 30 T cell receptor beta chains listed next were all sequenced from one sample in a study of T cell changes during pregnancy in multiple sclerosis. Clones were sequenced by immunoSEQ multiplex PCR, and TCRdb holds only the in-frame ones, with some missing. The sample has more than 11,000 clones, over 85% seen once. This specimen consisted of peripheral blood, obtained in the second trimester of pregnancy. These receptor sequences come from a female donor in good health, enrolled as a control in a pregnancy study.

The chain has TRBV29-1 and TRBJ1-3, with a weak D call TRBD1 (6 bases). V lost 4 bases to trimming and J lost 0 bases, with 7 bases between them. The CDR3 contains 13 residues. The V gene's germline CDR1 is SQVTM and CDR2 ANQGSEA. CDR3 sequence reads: CSVGQVSGNTIYF. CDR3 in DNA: TGCAGCGTTGGACAGGTCTCTGGAAACACCATATATTTT.

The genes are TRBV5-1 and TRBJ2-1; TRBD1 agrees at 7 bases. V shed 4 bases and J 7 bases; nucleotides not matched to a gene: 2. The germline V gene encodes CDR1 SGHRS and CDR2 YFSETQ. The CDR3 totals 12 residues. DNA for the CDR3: TGCGCCAGCAGCCTACAGGGGAATGAGCAGTTCTTC. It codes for CASSLQGNEQFF. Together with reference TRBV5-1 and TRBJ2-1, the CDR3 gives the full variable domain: KAGVTQTPRYLIKTRGQQVTLSCSPISGHRSVSWYQQTPGQGLQFLFEYFSETQRNKGNFPGRFSGRQFSNSRSEMNVSTLELGDSALYLCASSLQGNEQFFGPGTRLTVL.

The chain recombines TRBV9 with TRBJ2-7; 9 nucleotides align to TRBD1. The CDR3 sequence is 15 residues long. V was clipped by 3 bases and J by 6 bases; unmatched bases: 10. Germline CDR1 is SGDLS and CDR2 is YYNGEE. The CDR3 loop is CASSAPSDRGSEQYF. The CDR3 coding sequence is TGTGCCAGCAGCGCGCCATCGGACAGGGGAAGCGAGCAGTACTTC.

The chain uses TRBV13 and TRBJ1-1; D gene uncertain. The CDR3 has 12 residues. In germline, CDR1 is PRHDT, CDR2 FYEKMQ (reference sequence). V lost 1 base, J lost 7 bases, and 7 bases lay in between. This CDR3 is CASSLANGEAFF. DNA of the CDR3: TGTGCCAGCAGCTTAGCGAACGGTGAAGCTTTCTTT. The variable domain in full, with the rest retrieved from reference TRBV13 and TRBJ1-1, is AAGVIQSPRHLIKEKRETATLKCYPIPRHDTVYWYQQGPGQDPQFLISFYEKMQSDKGSIPDRFSAQQFSDYHSELNMSSLELGDSALYFCASSLANGEAFFGQGTRLTVV.

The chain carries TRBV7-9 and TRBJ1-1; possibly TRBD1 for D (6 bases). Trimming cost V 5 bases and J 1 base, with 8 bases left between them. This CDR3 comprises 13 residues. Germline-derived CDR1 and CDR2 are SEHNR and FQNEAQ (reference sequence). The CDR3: CASSRTANTEAFF. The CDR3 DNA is TGTGCCAGCAGCAGGACAGCGAACACTGAAGCTTTCTTT.

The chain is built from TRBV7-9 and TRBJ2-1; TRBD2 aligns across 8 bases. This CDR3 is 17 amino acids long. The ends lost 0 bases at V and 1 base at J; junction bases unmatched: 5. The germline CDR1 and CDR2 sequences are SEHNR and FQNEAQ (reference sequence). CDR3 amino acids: CASSLAPAGESYNEQFF. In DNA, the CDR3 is TGTGCCAGCAGCTTAGCGCCAGCGGGGGAATCCTACAATGAGCAGTTCTTC.

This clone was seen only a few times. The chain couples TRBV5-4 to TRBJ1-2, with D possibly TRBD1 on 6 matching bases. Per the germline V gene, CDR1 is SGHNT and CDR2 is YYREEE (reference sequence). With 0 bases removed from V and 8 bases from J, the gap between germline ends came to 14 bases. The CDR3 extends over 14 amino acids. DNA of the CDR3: TGTGCCAGCAGCTTGGGCCAGGGGCAGGGAGGCTACACCTTC. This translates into CASSLGQGQGGYTF. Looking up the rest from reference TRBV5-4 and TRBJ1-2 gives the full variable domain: ETGVTQSPTHLIKTRGQQVTLRCSSQSGHNTVSWYQQALGQGPQFIFQYYREEENGRGNFPPRFSGLQFPNYSSELNVNALELDDSALYLCASSLGQGQGGYTFGSGTRLTVV.

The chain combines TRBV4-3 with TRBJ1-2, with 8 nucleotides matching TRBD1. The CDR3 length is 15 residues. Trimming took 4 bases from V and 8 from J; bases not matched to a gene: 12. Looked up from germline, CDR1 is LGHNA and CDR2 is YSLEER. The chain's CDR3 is CASSPDRGPSQGYTF. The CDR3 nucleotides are TGCGCCAGCAGCCCCGACAGGGGCCCTAGCCAAGGCTACACCTTC.

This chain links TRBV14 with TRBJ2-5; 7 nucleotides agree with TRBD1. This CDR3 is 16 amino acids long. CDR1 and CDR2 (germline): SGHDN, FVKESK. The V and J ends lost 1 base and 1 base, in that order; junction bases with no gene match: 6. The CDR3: CASSQGLGTVQETQYF. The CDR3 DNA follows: TGTGCCAGCAGCCAAGGCCTTGGGACAGTCCAAGAGACCCAGTACTTC.

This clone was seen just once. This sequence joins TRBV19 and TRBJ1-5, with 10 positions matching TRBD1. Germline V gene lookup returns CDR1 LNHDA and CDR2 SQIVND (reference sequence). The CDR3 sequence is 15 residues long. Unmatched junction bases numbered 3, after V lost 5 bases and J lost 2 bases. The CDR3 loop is CASSSGTGGNQPQHF. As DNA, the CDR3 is TGTGCCAGTAGTTCAGGGACAGGGGGCAATCAGCCCCAGCATTTT. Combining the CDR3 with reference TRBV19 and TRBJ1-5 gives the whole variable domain DGGITQSPKYLFRKEGQNVTLSCEQNLNHDAMYWYRQDPGQGLRLIYYSQIVNDFQKGDIAEGYSVSREKKESFPLTVTSAQKNPTAFYLCASSSGTGGNQPQHFGDGTRLSIL.

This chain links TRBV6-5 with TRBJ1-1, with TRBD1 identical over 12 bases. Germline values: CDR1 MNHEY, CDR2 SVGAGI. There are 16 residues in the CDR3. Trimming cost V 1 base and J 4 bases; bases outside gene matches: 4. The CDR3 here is CASSYWDRGLGTEAFF. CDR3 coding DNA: TGTGCCAGCAGTTACTGGGACAGGGGGCTGGGCACTGAAGCTTTCTTT.

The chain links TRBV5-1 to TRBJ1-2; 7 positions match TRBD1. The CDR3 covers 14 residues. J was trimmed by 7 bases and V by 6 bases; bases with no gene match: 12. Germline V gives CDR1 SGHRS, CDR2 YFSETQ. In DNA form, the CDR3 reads TGCGCCAGCACCCTAGACAGGGAATTAGGTGGCTACACCTTC. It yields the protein CASTLDRELGGYTF. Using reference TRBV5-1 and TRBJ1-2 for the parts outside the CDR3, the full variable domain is KAGVTQTPRYLIKTRGQQVTLSCSPISGHRSVSWYQQTPGQGLQFLFEYFSETQRNKGNFPGRFSGRQFSNSRSEMNVSTLELGDSALYLCASTLDRELGGYTFGSGTRLTVV.

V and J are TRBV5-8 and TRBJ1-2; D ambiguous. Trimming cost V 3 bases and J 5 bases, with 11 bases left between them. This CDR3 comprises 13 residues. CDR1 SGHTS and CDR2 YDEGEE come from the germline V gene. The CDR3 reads CASSSRNLYGYTF. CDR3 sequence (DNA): TGTGCCAGCAGCTCGAGGAACCTTTATGGCTACACCTTC.

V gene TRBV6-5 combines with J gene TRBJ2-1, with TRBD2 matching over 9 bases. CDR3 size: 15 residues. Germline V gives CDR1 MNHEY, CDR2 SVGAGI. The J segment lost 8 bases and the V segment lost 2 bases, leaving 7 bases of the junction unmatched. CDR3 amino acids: CASSYLSGRTDEQFF. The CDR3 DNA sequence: TGTGCCAGCAGTTACCTTAGCGGGAGAACGGATGAGCAGTTCTTC.

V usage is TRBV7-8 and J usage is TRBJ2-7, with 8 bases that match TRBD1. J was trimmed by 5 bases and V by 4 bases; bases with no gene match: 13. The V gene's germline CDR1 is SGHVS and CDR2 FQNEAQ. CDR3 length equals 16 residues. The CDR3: CASSSSEGTGIHEQYF. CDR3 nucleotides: TGTGCCAGCAGCTCCTCGGAGGGGACAGGTATCCACGAGCAGTACTTC.

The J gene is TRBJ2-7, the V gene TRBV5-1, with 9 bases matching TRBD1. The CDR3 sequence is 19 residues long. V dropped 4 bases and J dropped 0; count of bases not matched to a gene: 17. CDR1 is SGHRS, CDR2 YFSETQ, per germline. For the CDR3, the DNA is TGCGCCAGCAGCGCGGAGGGGACAGGGCGTTTATCCCTCTCCTACGAGCAGTACTTC. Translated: CASSAEGTGRLSLSYEQYF.

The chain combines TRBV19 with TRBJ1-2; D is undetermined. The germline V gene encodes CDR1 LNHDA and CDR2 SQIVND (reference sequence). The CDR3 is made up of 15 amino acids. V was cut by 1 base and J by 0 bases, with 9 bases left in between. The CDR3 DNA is TGTGCCAGTAGTATAGGACTATTAGCTAACTATGGCTACACCTTC. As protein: CASSIGLLANYGYTF.

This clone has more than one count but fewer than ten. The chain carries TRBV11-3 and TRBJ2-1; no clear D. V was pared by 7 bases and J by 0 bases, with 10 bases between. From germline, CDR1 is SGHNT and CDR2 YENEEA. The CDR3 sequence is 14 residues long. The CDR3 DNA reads TGTGCCAGCACCGACTGGAGCTCCTACAATGAGCAGTTCTTC. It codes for CASTDWSSYNEQFF.

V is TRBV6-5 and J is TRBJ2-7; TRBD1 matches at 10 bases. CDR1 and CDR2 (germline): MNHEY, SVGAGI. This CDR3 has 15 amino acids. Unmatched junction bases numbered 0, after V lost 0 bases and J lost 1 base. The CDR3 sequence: CASSYSDRGSYEQYF. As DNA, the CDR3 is TGTGCCAGCAGTTACTCGGACAGGGGGTCCTACGAGCAGTACTTC.

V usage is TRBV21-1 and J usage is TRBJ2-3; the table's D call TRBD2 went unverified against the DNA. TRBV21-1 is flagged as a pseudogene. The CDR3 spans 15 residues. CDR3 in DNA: TGTGCCAGCACAGCGCGGGGGCTGAGCACAGATACGCAGTATTTT. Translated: CASTARGLSTDTQYF.

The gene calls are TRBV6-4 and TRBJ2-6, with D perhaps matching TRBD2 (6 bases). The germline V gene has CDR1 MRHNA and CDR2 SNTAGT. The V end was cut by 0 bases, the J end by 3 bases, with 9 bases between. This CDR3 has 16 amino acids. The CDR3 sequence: CASSDSMGGGANVLTF. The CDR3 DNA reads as TGTGCCAGCAGTGACTCGATGGGAGGTGGGGCCAACGTCCTGACTTTC.

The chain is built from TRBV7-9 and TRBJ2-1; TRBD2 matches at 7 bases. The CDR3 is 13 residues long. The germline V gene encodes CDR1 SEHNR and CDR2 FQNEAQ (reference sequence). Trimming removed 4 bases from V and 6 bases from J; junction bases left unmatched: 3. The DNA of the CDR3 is TGTGCCAGCAGCTCTTGGACTAGCAATGAGCAGTTCTTC. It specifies CASSSWTSNEQFF.

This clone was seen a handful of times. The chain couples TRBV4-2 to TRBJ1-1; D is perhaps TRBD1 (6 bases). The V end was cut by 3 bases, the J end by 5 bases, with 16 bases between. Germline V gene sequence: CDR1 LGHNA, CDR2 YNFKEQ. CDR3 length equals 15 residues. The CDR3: CASSQLGHISTEAFF. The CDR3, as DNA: TGTGCCAGCAGCCAGCTGGGACATATCAGTACTGAAGCTTTCTTT.

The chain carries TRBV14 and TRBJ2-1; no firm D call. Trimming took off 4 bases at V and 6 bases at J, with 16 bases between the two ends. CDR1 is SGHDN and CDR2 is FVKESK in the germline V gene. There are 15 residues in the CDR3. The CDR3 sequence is CASSPRPPYINEQFF. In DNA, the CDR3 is TGTGCCAGCAGCCCCAGGCCGCCGTACATCAATGAGCAGTTCTTC. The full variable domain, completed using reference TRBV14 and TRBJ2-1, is EAGVTQFPSHSVIEKGQTVTLRCDPISGHDNLYWYRRVMGKEIKFLLHFVKESKQDESGMPNNRFLAERTGGTYSTLKVQPAELEDSGVYFCASSPRPPYINEQFFGPGTRLTVL.

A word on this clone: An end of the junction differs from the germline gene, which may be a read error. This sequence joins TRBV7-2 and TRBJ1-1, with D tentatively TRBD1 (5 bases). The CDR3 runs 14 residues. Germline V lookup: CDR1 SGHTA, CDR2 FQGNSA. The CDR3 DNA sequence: TGTGCCAGCAGCCGAGGACGGGGGAACGCTGAAGCTTTCTTT. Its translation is CASSRGRGNAEAFF. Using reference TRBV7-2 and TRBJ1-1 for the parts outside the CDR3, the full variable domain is GAGVSQSPSNKVTEKGKDVELRCDPISGHTALYWYRQSLGQGLEFLIYFQGNSAPDKSGLPSDRFSAERTGGSVSTLTIQRTQQEDSAVYLCASSRGRGNAEAFFGQGTRLTVV.

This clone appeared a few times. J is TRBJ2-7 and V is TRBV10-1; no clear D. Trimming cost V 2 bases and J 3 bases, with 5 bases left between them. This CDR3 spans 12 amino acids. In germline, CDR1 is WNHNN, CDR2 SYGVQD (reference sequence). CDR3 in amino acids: CASSEPFYEQYF. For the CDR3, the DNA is TGCGCCAGCAGTGAGCCCTTCTACGAGCAGTACTTC.

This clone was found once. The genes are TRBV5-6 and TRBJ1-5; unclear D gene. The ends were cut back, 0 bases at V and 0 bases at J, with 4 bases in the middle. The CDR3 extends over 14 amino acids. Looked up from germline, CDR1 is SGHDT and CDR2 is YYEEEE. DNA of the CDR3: TGTGCCAGCAGCTTGGTGAGTAGCAATCAGCCCCAGCATTTT. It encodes CASSLVSSNQPQHF.

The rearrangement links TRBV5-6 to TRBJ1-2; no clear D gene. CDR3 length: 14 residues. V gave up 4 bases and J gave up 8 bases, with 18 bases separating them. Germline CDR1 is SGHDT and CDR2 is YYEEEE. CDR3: CASSPRGIPDGYTF. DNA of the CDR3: TGTGCCAGCAGCCCCAGAGGAATTCCCGACGGCTACACCTTC. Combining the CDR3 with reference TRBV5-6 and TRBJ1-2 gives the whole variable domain DAGVTQSPTHLIKTRGQQVTLRCSPKSGHDTVSWYQQALGQGPQFIFQYYEEEERQRGNFPDRFSGHQFPNYSSELNVNALLLGDSALYLCASSPRGIPDGYTFGSGTRLTVV.

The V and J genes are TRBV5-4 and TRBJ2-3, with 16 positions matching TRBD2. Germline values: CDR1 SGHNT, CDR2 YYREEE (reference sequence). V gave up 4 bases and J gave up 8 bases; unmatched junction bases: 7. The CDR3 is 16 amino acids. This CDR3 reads CASSQGLAGGGFTQYF. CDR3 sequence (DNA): TGTGCCAGCAGCCAGGGACTAGCGGGAGGGGGATTTACGCAGTATTTT.

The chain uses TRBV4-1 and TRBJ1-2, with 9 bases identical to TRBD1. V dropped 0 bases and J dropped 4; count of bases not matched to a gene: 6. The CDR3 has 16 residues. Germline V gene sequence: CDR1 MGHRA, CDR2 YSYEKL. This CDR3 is CASSQEPGQGTYGYTF. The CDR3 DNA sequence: TGCGCCAGCAGCCAAGAACCGGGACAGGGCACCTATGGCTACACCTTC.